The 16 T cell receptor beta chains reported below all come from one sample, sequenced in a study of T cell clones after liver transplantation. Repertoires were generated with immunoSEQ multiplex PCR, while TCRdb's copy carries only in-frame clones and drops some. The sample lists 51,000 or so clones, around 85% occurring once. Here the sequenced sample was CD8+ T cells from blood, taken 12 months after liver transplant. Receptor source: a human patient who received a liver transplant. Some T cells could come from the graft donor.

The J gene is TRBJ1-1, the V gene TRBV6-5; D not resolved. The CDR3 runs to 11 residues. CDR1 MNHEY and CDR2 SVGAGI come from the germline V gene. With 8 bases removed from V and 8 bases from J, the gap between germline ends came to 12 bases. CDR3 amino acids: CASQIGQEAFF. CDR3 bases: TGTGCCAGCCAGATAGGCCAGGAAGCTTTCTTT.

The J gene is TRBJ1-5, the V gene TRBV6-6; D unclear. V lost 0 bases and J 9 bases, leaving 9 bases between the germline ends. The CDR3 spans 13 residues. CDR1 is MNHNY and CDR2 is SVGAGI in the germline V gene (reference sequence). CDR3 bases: TGTGCCAGCAGTTACTCGTTTGTCACGCCCCAGCATTTT. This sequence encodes CASSYSFVTPQHF.

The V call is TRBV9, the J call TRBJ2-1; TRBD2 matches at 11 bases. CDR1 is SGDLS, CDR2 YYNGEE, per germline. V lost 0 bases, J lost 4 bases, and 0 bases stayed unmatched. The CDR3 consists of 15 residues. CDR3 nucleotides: TGTGCCAGCAGCGTAGTAGCGGGAGGGTACAATGAGCAGTTCTTC. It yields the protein CASSVVAGGYNEQFF.

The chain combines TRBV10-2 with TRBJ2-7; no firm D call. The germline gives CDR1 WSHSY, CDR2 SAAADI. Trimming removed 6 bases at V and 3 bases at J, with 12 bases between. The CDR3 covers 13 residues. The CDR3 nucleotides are TGCGCCAGCAGGGATGTAACCAACTACGAGCAGTACTTC. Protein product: CASRDVTNYEQYF.

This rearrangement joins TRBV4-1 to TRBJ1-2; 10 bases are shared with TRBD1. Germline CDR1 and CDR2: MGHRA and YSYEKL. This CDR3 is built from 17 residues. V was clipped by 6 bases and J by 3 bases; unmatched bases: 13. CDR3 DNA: TGCGCCAGCAGAGTGACAGGGGGCGCGGGGGAGGACTATGGCTACACCTTC. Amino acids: CASRVTGGAGEDYGYTF.

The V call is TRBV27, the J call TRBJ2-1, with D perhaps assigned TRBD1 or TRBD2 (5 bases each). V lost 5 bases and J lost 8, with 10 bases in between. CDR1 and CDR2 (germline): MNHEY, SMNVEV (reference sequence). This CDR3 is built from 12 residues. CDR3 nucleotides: TGTGCCAGCAGTCTAGGGGAGCATGAGCAGTTCTTC. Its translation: CASSLGEHEQFF.

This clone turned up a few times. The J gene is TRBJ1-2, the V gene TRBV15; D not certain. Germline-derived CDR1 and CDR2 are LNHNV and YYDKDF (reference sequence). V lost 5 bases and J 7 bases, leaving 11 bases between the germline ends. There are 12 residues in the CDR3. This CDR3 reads CATSDPPSGYTF. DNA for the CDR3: TGTGCCACCAGCGATCCACCCTCTGGCTACACCTTC.

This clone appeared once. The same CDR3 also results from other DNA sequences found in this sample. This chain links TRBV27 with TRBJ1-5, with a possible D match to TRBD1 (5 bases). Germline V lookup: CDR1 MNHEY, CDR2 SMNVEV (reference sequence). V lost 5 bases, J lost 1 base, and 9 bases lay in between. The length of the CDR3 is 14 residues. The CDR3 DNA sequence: TGTGCCAGCAGTCCATGGGGGAGCAATCAGCCCCAGCATTTT. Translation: CASSPWGSNQPQHF.

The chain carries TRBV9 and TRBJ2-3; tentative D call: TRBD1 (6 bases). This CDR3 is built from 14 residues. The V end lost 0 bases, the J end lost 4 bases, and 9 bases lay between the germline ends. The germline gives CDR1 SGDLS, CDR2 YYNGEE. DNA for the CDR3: TGTGCCAGCAGCGTAGGGGGGCTCGCAGATACGCAGTATTTT. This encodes CASSVGGLADTQYF.

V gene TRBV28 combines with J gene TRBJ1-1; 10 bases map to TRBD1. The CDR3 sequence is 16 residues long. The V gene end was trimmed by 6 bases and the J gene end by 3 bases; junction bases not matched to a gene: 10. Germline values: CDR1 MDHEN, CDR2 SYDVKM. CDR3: CASRRGGQGRHTEAFF. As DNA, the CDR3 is TGTGCCAGCAGACGGGGGGGACAGGGGCGCCACACTGAAGCTTTCTTT. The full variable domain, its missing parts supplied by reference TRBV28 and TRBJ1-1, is DVKVTQSSRYLVKRTGEKVFLECVQDMDHENMFWYRQDPGLGLRLIYFSYDVKMKEKGDIPEGYSVSREKKERFSLILESASTNQTSMYLCASRRGGQGRHTEAFFGQGTRLTVV.

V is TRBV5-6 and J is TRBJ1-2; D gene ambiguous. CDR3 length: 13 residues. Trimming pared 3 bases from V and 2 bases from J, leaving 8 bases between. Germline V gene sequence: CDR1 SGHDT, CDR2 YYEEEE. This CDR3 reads CASSYEENYGYTF. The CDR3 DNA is TGTGCCAGCAGCTATGAGGAGAACTATGGCTACACCTTC.

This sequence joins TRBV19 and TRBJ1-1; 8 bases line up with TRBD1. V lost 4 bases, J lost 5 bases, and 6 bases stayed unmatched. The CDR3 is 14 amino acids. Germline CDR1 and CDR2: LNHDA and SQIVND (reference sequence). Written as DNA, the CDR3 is TGTGCCAGTAGTACCGGTACAGGGGGAACTGAAGCTTTCTTT. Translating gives CASSTGTGGTEAFF.

The CDR3 DNA reads TGCGCCAGCAGCCATTATTTCCAGGGGGCTTCTGGAAACACCATATATTTT. Translating gives CASSHYFQGASGNTIYF. J is TRBJ1-3 and V is TRBV4-3, with 8 bases that match TRBD1. V lost 3 bases to trimming and J lost 1 base; unmatched junction nucleotides: 8. CDR1 and CDR2 from the germline V gene are LGHNA and YSLEER. This CDR3 comprises 17 residues.

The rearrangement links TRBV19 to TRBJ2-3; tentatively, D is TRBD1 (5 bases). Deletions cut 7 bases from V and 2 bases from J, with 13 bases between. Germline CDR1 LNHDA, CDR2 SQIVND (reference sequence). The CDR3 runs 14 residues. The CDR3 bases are TGTGCCAGTAACACAAACAGGTTCACAGATACGCAGTATTTT. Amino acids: CASNTNRFTDTQYF.

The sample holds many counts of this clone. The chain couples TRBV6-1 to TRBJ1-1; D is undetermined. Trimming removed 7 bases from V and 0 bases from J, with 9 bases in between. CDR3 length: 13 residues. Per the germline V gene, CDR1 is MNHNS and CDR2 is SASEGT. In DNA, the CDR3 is TGTGCCAGCATGGAGGGTATGAACACTGAAGCTTTCTTT. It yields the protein CASMEGMNTEAFF.

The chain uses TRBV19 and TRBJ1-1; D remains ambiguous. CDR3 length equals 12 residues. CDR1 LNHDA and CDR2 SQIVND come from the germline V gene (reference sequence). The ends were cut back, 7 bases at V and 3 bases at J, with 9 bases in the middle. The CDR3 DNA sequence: TGTGCCAGTACCTCCGGGCACACTGAAGCTTTCTTT. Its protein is CASTSGHTEAFF.